This T cell receptor beta chain was recorded in a study of CD8 T cells in ankylosing spondylitis (dated by TCRdb to between 2016 and 2019). General notes on the study: To find TCR variants linked to disease, the study profiled T cell receptor beta repertoires in ankylosing spondylitis patients and healthy donors. The full study cohort was made up of 20 to 25 ankylosing spondylitis patients and over 90 healthy donors. Samples of peripheral blood were taken, and for ankylosing spondylitis patients, synovial fluid was collected as well.

This sample was sequenced with an Illumina HiSeq 2500. Quantitative 5'-RACE with molecular barcodes was used to prepare TCR beta libraries. The study's own analysis went as follows. To identify disease-linked TCR variants, a new computational method was used, one built on a probabilistic model of VDJ rearrangement. TCRdb handled the public reads itself, with Q25 trimming in fastp and clone calling in MiXCR, and kept productive beta chains. Here each entry gathers all rows of one CDR3 protein and keeps the most common genes and DNA. The V and J calls reflect TCRdb's pipeline rather than the authors' work. A total of 250,000 or so distinct CDR3 sequences appear in this sample, roughly 10% of them only once. Jointly, the top ten make up about 3% of the sample. What the research found in general, with its limitations: The disease-linked clones showed a CD8+ phenotype and occurred at relatively low frequencies in peripheral blood. Some of the motif variants had been reported before in the synovial fluid and blood of reactive arthritis patients, a finding that suggests common disease-initiation mechanisms. The disease-linked clones were reported as significantly enriched in matched synovial fluid samples from ankylosing spondylitis patients. Blood from ankylosing spondylitis patients appeared to be characterized by a TCR beta motif made up of under ten highly homologous amino acid variants.

This clonotype occurred a few times. This receptor's antigen is unknown. Base-call qualities are not available, and no considerably larger clone is one nucleotide away. As encoded in the germline V gene (reference sequence), CDR1 is LNHNV while CDR2 is YYDKDF. Taken from cysteine to phenylalanine, the CDR3 has 15 residues. Of the read, only the CDR3 DNA is kept; its 45 bases are in frame from base 1. Trimming takes 5 bases off V and 0 bases off J; junction bases not matched to a gene: 3. The sequence was obtained from a male donor with ankylosing spondylitis or in good health (not recorded which). The specimen sequenced was blood, either unsorted or a sorted T cell fraction (not recorded which). The rearrangement joined TRBV15 to TRBJ1-4; TRBD1 agrees with 7 junctional bases. The DNA sequence is as follows: TGTGCCACCAGCGGCGGACAGGCAACTAATGAAAAACTGTTTTTT. Its translation is CATSGGQATNEKLFF. Extended through the reference TRBV15 and TRBJ1-4 proteins, this CDR3 yields the full variable domain: DAMVIQNPRYQVTQFGKPVTLSCSQTLNHNVMYWYQQKSSQAPKLLFHYYDKDFNNEADTPDNFQSRRPNTSFCFLDIRSPGLGDTAMYLCATSGGQATNEKLFFGSGTQLSVL.